This T cell receptor beta chain was obtained from a study of PD-1 blockade in classical Hodgkin lymphoma. All patients relapsed after autologous stem cell transplantation, and brentuximab vedotin exposure varied. CD4+ T cells were purified from thawed PBMCs by magnetic negative selection. Clones were sequenced by immunoSEQ multiplex PCR, and TCRdb holds only the in-frame ones, with some missing. The repertoire holds around 17,000 clones, with 85% as singletons. In regard to this clone: The antigen is not known.

Study-wide results and caveats: Before treatment, TCR diversity in newly diagnosed patients was reportedly lower than in healthy donors. Patients starting nivolumab under 1 year after ASCT were excluded. Newly diagnosed and completely responding patients shared comparable baseline diversity.

The junction had 8 bases not matched to a gene; V was cut back by 3 bases and J by 2 bases. This CDR3 contains 16 residues. Germline CDR1 is SGHTA and CDR2 is FQGTGA. The chain is built from TRBV7-3 and TRBJ2-3, with TRBD2 identical over 7 bases. Sequencing used CD4+ T cells from blood, obtained at baseline. The receptor was derived from a human donor with classical Hodgkin lymphoma. CDR3 sequence: CASSLGLAVYTDTQYF. The CDR3 nucleotides are TGTGCCAGCAGCTTGGGGCTAGCGGTGTACACAGATACGCAGTATTTT.